The present T cell receptor beta chain was sequenced within a study of blood T cell repertoires in COVID-19. Study at large: There were acute and convalescent COVID-19 samples, and they came from the United States, Italy and Spain. In each case, the material was cDNA or gDNA derived from T cells, B-cell-depleted T cells, or PBMCs.

Under the authors' procedure: It was from reference gene primer amplification that nucleated cell counts were estimated. Sequenced by immunoSEQ multiplex PCR; TCRdb stores in-frame clones only, minus some. D and trimming were read from the DNA, whereas the V and J calls and clone size are those reported in that table. This table has about 71,000 clones, about 80% appearing once. From germline, CDR1 is SGHRS and CDR2 YFSETQ. V was clipped by 2 bases and J by 1 base, with 12 bases between them. The CDR3 length is 16 residues. Source material: peripheral blood. This receptor was taken from a woman aged 80 or over with acute or convalescent COVID-19. The V and J genes are TRBV5-1 and TRBJ2-2, with D possibly being TRBD1 (7 bases). The CDR3 sequence is CASSLNQGGNTGELFF. CDR3 coding DNA: TGCGCCAGCAGCTTAAACCAGGGGGGGAACACCGGGGAGCTGTTTTTT.